The 22 T cell receptor beta chains listed next were all sequenced from one sample in a study of T-cell reconstitution after alpha-beta-depleted transplantation in children. Unique molecular identifiers tagged the TCRbeta library. Via MiXCR, TCRdb re-called the PCR reads, giving one row per CDR3 protein. The sample contains about 610,000 distinct CDR3 sequences, roughly 10% of which appear only once. The specimen comprised PBMCs from the stem cell graft donor, sampled from the stem cell graft. These receptors all stem from a human donor who donated a stem cell graft to a child with acute myeloid leukemia.

In its sample, this clonotype was seen many times. The chain has TRBV6-2 or TRBV6-3 and TRBJ2-5, with 8 bases identical to TRBD1. Germline V gene data show CDR1 as MNHEY and CDR2 as SVGEGT. The CDR3 contains 17 residues. Unmatched junction bases numbered 16, after V lost 6 bases and J lost 4 bases. CDR3 loop: CASSPTPGTGRRETQYF. CDR3 DNA: TGTGCCAGCAGCCCAACGCCCGGGACAGGACGGCGAGAGACCCAGTACTTC.

This clonotype was recorded many times. DNA of the CDR3: TGTGCCAGCAGCTTAGCGCATGGGGGCACTTCACCCCTCCACTTT. This gives the protein CASSLAHGGTSPLHF. V is TRBV7-2 and J is TRBJ1-6, with D tentatively TRBD1 (6 bases). V was shortened by 0 bases and J by 9 bases, with 12 bases between the two germline ends. The CDR3 runs to 15 residues. Germline V CDR1 and CDR2: SGHTA, FQGNSA.

The V call is TRBV7-8, the J call TRBJ2-1; 8 positions match TRBD2. CDR1 SGHVS and CDR2 FQNEAQ come from the germline V gene. CDR3 length: 16 amino acids. The V gene end was trimmed by 3 bases and the J gene end by 10 bases; junction bases not matched to a gene: 14. The CDR3 DNA is TGTGCCAGCAGCTTTGCCGTCGTGAGCGGGAGTTTAGAGCAGTTCTTC. Amino acids: CASSFAVVSGSLEQFF.

This clonotype turned up a few times. J is TRBJ2-5 and V is TRBV12-3 or TRBV12-4; D gene ambiguous. The CDR3 contains 14 residues. V lost 5 bases to trimming and J lost 1 base, with 11 bases between them. The CDR3 coding sequence is TGTGCCAGCAGTGGCAAGGGAATCCAAGAGACCCAGTACTTC. It translates to CASSGKGIQETQYF.

This clonotype came up a few times. The chain couples TRBV5-6 to TRBJ2-1, with a tentative D call TRBD2 (7 bases). Trimming removed 0 bases from V and 6 bases from J, with 13 bases in between. Germline values: CDR1 SGHDT, CDR2 YYEEEE. The CDR3 runs 15 residues. CDR3 in amino acids: CASSLAGGGPNEQFF. CDR3 nucleotide sequence: TGTGCCAGCAGCTTGGCTGGCGGGGGCCCCAATGAGCAGTTCTTC.

At least ten counts were recorded for this clonotype. The chain joins TRBV5-1 to TRBJ2-7; 7 nucleotides match TRBD1. The CDR3 is 15 residues long. Looked up from germline, CDR1 is SGHRS and CDR2 is YFSETQ. Trimming at V came to 3 bases and at J to 2 bases, leaving 8 bases not matched to a gene. The CDR3 loop is CASSSETGIAYEQYF. CDR3 sequence (DNA): TGCGCCAGCAGCTCCGAGACAGGGATCGCCTACGAGCAGTACTTC.

This clonotype occurred a few times. The gene calls are TRBV12-3 or TRBV12-4 and TRBJ1-4; TRBD1 matches at 7 bases. V was clipped by 3 bases and J by 5 bases; unmatched bases: 9. The CDR3 runs 16 residues. The CDR3: CASSFRQGPPNEKLFF. The DNA of the CDR3 is TGTGCCAGCAGTTTCAGACAGGGCCCGCCAAATGAAAAACTGTTTTTT.

The gene calls are TRBV2 and TRBJ2-2; D remains unclear. The V gene lost 6 bases and the J gene lost 13 bases, with 12 bases spanning the gap. CDR3 length: 11 residues. CDR1 is SNHLY and CDR2 is FYNNEI in the germline V gene. The CDR3 here is CASSATDRLFF. The CDR3 DNA is TGTGCCAGCAGCGCCACTGATCGGCTGTTTTTT.

At least ten counts were recorded for this clonotype. The chain links TRBV20-1 to TRBJ2-6, with 9 nucleotides matching TRBD1. The length of the CDR3 is 16 residues. Trimming took 6 bases from V and 2 from J; bases not matched to a gene: 8. Germline CDR1 and CDR2: DFQATT and SNEGSKA (reference sequence). In nucleotides, the CDR3 is TGCAGTGCGGGGGACAGGGTGATCGCTGGGGCCAACGTCCTGACTTTC. The encoded protein is CSAGDRVIAGANVLTF.

In its sample, this clonotype was seen many times. This chain links TRBV12-3 or TRBV12-4 with TRBJ2-2; D possibly matches TRBD1 or TRBD2 (6 bases each). V dropped 7 bases and J dropped 4 bases, with 19 bases sitting between them. The CDR3 spans 16 residues. This CDR3 is CASTLLVGGFTGELFF. Here the CDR3 DNA reads TGTGCCAGCACCCTACTGGTGGGGGGCTTCACCGGGGAGCTGTTTTTT.

This clonotype has more than one count but fewer than ten. The chain uses TRBV3-1 and TRBJ2-7; 12 nucleotides line up with TRBD2. With V trimmed by 5 bases and J by 2 bases, 7 bases remained unmatched. CDR3 size: 16 residues. Germline V gives CDR1 LGHDT, CDR2 YNNKEL (reference sequence). In nucleotides, the CDR3 is TGTGCCAGCAGCTTCCCGGGACTAGCGGGCACCTACGAGCAGTACTTC. Encoded protein: CASSFPGLAGTYEQYF.

Only a few counts were recorded for this clonotype. The rearrangement joins TRBV24-1 to TRBJ2-2, with TRBD1 identical over 8 bases. Trimming took 9 bases from V and 6 from J; bases not matched to a gene: 5. In germline, CDR1 is KGHDR, CDR2 SFDVKD. This CDR3 has 13 residues. Here the CDR3 DNA reads TGTGCCACCTTAGACAGGGGTGCCGGGGAGCTGTTTTTT. It is translated as CATLDRGAGELFF.

The chain employs TRBV25-1 and TRBJ2-7, with D tentatively TRBD1 or TRBD2 (6 bases each). Trimming took off 8 bases at V and 3 bases at J, with 11 bases between the two ends. CDR3 length: 12 amino acids. CDR1 MGHDK and CDR2 SYGVNS come from the germline V gene. DNA for the CDR3: TGTGCCAGCGGAGGGACAAGCTACGAGCAGTACTTC. It yields the protein CASGGTSYEQYF.

The rearrangement uses TRBV4-3 and TRBJ2-7, with 12 bases matching TRBD2. The length of the CDR3 is 18 residues. The V gene end was trimmed by 1 base and the J gene end by 4 bases; junction bases not matched to a gene: 11. CDR1 LGHNA and CDR2 YSLEER come from the germline V gene. For the CDR3, the DNA is TGCGCCAGCAGCCAAGGTATACTAGCGGGAGGCGGGATATACGAGCAGTACTTC. Translating gives CASSQGILAGGGIYEQYF.

This clonotype was counted a few times. This chain joins TRBV29-1 and TRBJ2-5; D may be TRBD2 (5 bases). The CDR3 spans 13 residues. Germline CDR1 and CDR2: SQVTM and ANQGSEA. The germline V and J ends were trimmed by 1 base and 5 bases, with 11 bases remaining between them. CDR3: CSVEVGVLETQYF. The CDR3 DNA is TGCAGCGTTGAAGTGGGAGTGTTGGAGACCCAGTACTTC.

This clonotype was counted a few times. V usage is TRBV6-1 and J usage is TRBJ2-7, with D maybe TRBD2 (6 bases). V dropped 7 bases and J dropped 6 bases, with 19 bases sitting between them. The CDR3 length is 14 residues. Germline CDR1 and CDR2: MNHNS and SASEGT. CDR3 sequence: CASNPTGESGEQYF. DNA of the CDR3: TGTGCCAGCAATCCCACGGGAGAATCCGGCGAGCAGTACTTC.

This sequence joins TRBV12-3 or TRBV12-4 and TRBJ1-2, with D uncertain. The V end was cut by 3 bases, the J end by 4 bases, with 12 bases between. The CDR3 consists of 14 residues. DNA of the CDR3: TGTGCCAGCAGTTTCAGTGAGATTGGCTATGGCTACACCTTC. Translating it yields CASSFSEIGYGYTF.

In this sample, this clonotype turned up many times. The gene calls are TRBV7-2 and TRBJ2-7, with D hard to call. Germline values: CDR1 SGHTA, CDR2 FQGNSA. Trimming pared 5 bases from V and 1 base from J, leaving 12 bases between. This CDR3 is built from 14 residues. The CDR3 DNA is TGTGCCAGCAGCCCGGACCGACCATCCTACGAGCAGTACTTC. Translating gives CASSPDRPSYEQYF.

The V gene is TRBV2, the J gene TRBJ2-2; D is undetermined. Trimming removed 4 bases from V and 7 bases from J, with 16 bases in between. The CDR3 contains 15 residues. The germline CDR1 and CDR2 sequences are SNHLY and FYNNEI. The CDR3 reads CASSAGGVAGGELFF. The CDR3, as DNA: TGTGCCAGCAGTGCGGGTGGGGTGGCTGGCGGGGAGCTGTTTTTT.

This clonotype occurred a few times. V usage is TRBV28 and J usage is TRBJ1-5; D might be TRBD1 (6 bases). The CDR3 sequence is 12 residues long. In germline, CDR1 is MDHEN, CDR2 SYDVKM. Deletions cut 5 bases from V and 6 bases from J, with 8 bases between. The CDR3 nucleotides read TGTGCCAGCAGTACAGGGTTTCAGCCCCAGCATTTT. The encoded protein is CASSTGFQPQHF.

This clonotype was observed a handful of times. The V call is TRBV29-1, the J call TRBJ1-1, with 7 bases fitting TRBD1. Germline CDR1 SQVTM, CDR2 ANQGSEA. The CDR3 is made up of 15 amino acids. Trimming cost V 7 bases and J 0 bases; bases outside gene matches: 11. The CDR3 DNA follows: TGCAGCGCCATGACCCAGGGGGTAATGAACACTGAAGCTTTCTTT. It translates to CSAMTQGVMNTEAFF.

This clonotype was counted at least ten times. This chain links TRBV20-1 with TRBJ2-7; maybe TRBD1 (6 bases). Trimming took off 3 bases at V and 6 bases at J, with 12 bases between the two ends. Per the germline V gene, CDR1 is DFQATT and CDR2 is SNEGSKA (reference sequence). This CDR3 has 12 residues. This chain's CDR3 is CSASTGPSEQYF. CDR3 DNA: TGCAGTGCTAGTACAGGGCCCTCCGAGCAGTACTTC.